These 11 T cell receptor beta chains came from one sample sequenced in a study of OX40 agonist ivuxolimab in advanced cancers. Method: immunoSEQ multiplex PCR; TCRdb's copy keeps in-frame clones and lacks some. This table has 90,000 to 130,000 clones, approximately 90% appearing once. Here the sequenced sample was CD4+ or CD8+ T cells sorted from blood, taken in a trial of the OX40 agonist ivuxolimab. Receptors originate from an adult with an advanced solid tumor such as melanoma, head and neck, liver or kidney cancer.

The chain recombines TRBV5-5 with TRBJ1-1; D remains unclear. The CDR3 has 14 amino acids. Per germline, CDR1 SGHKS and CDR2 YYEKEE (reference sequence). V lost 4 bases and J 6 bases, leaving 16 bases between the germline ends. This chain's CDR3 is CASSLYGGGPEAFF. CDR3 in DNA: TGTGCCAGCAGCCTCTATGGCGGCGGCCCTGAAGCTTTCTTT.

This clone has a single count. CDR3 amino acids: CASRTVTYNSPLHF. The CDR3 nucleotides are TGTGCCAGCAGGACAGTTACTTATAATTCACCCCTCCACTTT. The V call is TRBV2, the J call TRBJ1-6, with D possibly being TRBD1 (5 bases). The V end was cut by 6 bases, the J end by 4 bases, with 10 bases between. Germline V lookup: CDR1 SNHLY, CDR2 FYNNEI. This CDR3 has 14 amino acids.

The rearrangement links TRBV19 to TRBJ1-5, with D possibly being TRBD1 (5 bases). CDR1 LNHDA and CDR2 SQIVND come from the germline V gene (reference sequence). V lost 3 bases and J 1 base, leaving 10 bases between the germline ends. CDR3 length: 15 amino acids. In DNA, the CDR3 is TGTGCCAGTAGTATGGCTCAGGGAAGCAATCAGCCCCAGCATTTT. Protein product: CASSMAQGSNQPQHF.

The CDR3 reads CASSDGPGKGKVSNQPQHF. CDR3 sequence (DNA): TGTGCCAGCAGTGATGGCCCGGGGAAGGGGAAGGTGAGCAATCAGCCCCAGCATTTT. The chain recombines TRBV2 with TRBJ1-5; D may be TRBD1 (5 bases). Germline values: CDR1 SNHLY, CDR2 FYNNEI. The V end was cut by 3 bases, the J end by 1 base, with 22 bases between. This CDR3 contains 19 residues.

CDR3 protein: CASSLDDTPREKLFF. The CDR3 DNA follows: TGTGCCAGCAGCTTAGACGACACTCCGAGAGAAAAACTGTTTTTT. The chain couples TRBV11-2 to TRBJ1-4; D gene uncertain. The CDR3 totals 15 residues. Germline V CDR1 and CDR2: SGHAT, FQNNGV. V lost 0 bases and J 8 bases, leaving 13 bases between the germline ends.

The V and J genes are TRBV5-6 and TRBJ2-3, with D possibly being TRBD2 (6 bases). Trimming cost V 5 bases and J 2 bases, with 6 bases left between them. Germline lookup yields CDR1 SGHDT and CDR2 YYEEEE. The CDR3 runs 12 residues. CDR3: CASRRDTDTQYF. The CDR3 DNA reads TGTGCCAGCAGGCGGGACACAGATACGCAGTATTTT.

The J gene is TRBJ2-7, the V gene TRBV18, with a possible D match to TRBD2 (5 bases). Germline CDR1 KGHSH, CDR2 LQKENI. Between the trimmed V and J ends, which lost 2 bases and 4 bases, there was a span of 15 bases. This CDR3 is built from 15 residues. DNA for the CDR3: TGTGCCAGCTCACCAAGCGCGGGCCTAGATTACGAGCAGTACTTC. Translated: CASSPSAGLDYEQYF. The full variable domain, rest sourced from reference TRBV18 and TRBJ2-7, is NAGVMQNPRHLVRRRGQEARLRCSPMKGHSHVYWYRQLPEEGLKFMVYLQKENIIDESGMPKERFSAEFPKEGPSILRIQQVVRGDSAAYFCASSPSAGLDYEQYFGPGTRLTVT.

The CDR3 DNA is TGTGCCAGCAGCTTAAGCTCAGGGGGGAACTATGGCTACACCTTC. Its translation is CASSLSSGGNYGYTF. The chain links TRBV7-9 to TRBJ1-2; 7 bases line up with TRBD1. The J segment lost 2 bases and the V segment lost 2 bases, leaving 5 bases of the junction unmatched. Germline values: CDR1 SEHNR, CDR2 FQNEAQ (reference sequence). The CDR3 contains 15 residues.

The CDR3 region is CASNRAYTSYEQYF. The DNA of the CDR3 is TGTGCCAGCAACAGGGCTTATACCTCCTACGAGCAGTACTTC. This chain links TRBV6-1 with TRBJ2-7; a possible D gene is TRBD1 (6 bases). This CDR3 contains 14 residues. V lost 7 bases, J lost 0 bases, and 13 bases lay in between. Per germline, CDR1 MNHNS and CDR2 SASEGT.

This clone is a singleton in its sample. The J gene is TRBJ2-3, the V gene TRBV12-5; D unclear. Between the trimmed V and J ends, which lost 8 bases and 2 bases, there was a span of 11 bases. The CDR3 sequence is 13 residues long. The V gene's germline CDR1 is LGHNT and CDR2 FRNRAP. CDR3 residues: CASMDLNTDTQYF. The CDR3 DNA follows: TGTGCTAGTATGGACCTTAACACAGATACGCAGTATTTT.

This chain uses TRBV19 with TRBJ2-5, with D unclear. The length of the CDR3 is 13 residues. Germline V gene sequence: CDR1 LNHDA, CDR2 SQIVND (reference sequence). V lost 3 bases to trimming and J lost 5 bases, with 10 bases between them. DNA for the CDR3: TGTGCCAGTAGTATTAATCGGCGGGAGACCCAGTACTTC. It yields the protein CASSINRRETQYF.